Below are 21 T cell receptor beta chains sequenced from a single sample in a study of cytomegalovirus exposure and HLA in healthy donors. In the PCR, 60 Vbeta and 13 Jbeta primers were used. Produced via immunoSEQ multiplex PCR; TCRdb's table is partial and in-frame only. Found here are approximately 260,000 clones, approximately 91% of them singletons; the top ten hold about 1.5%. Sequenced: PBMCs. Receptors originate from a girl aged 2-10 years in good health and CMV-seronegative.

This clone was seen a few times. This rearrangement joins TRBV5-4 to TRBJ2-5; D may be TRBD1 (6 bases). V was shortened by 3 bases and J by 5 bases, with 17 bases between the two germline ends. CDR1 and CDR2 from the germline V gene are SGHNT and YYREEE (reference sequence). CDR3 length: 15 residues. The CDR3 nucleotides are TGTGCCAGCAGCTCACAAGCCACAGGGTTGGAGACCCAGTACTTC. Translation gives CASSSQATGLETQYF.

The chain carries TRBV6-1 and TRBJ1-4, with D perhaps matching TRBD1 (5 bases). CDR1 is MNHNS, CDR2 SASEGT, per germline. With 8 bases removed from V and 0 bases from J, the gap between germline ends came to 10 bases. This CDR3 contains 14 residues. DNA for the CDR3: TGTGCCAGCGCAGGGATATCAACTAATGAAAAACTGTTTTTT. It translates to CASAGISTNEKLFF.

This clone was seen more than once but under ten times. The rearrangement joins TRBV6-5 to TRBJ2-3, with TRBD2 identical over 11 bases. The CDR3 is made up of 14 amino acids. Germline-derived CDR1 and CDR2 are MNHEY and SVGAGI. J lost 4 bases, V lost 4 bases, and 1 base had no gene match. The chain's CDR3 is CASSLAGGPDTQYF. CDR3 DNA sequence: TGTGCCAGCAGTTTAGCGGGAGGGCCAGATACGCAGTATTTT.

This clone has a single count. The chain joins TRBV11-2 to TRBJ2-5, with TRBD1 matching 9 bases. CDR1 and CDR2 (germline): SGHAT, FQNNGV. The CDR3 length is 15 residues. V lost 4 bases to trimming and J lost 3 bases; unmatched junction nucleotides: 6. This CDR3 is CASSSATGGEETQYF. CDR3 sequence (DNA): TGTGCCAGCAGCTCTGCGACAGGGGGGGAAGAGACCCAGTACTTC.

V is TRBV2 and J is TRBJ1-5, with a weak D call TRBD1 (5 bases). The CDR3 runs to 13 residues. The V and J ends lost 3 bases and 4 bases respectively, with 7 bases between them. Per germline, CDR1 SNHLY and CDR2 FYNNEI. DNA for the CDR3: TGTGCCAGCAGTGACGGGACTAATCAGCCCCAGCATTTT. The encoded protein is CASSDGTNQPQHF.

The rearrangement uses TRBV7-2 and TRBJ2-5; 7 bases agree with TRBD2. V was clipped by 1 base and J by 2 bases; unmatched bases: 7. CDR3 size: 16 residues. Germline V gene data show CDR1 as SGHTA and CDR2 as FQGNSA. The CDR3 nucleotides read TGTGCCAGCAGCTTAGTGGTGGGAGGGAAACAAGAGACCCAGTACTTC. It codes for CASSLVVGGKQETQYF.

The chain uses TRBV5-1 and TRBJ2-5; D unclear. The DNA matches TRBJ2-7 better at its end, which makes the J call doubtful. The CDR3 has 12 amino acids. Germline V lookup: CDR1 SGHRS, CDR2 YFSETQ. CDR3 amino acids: CASRLSSYEQYF. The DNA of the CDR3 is TGCGCCAGCAGGCTAAGCTCCTACGAGCAGTACTTC.

The CDR3 DNA reads TGTGCCAGCAGTTTAAGGGAGAGCGGGAGTCGATCAGATACGCAGTATTTT. Amino acid sequence: CASSLRESGSRSDTQYF. The rearrangement uses TRBV27 and TRBJ2-3, with TRBD2 matching 8 bases. Germline V CDR1 and CDR2: MNHEY, SMNVEV (reference sequence). This CDR3 has 17 residues. Unmatched junction bases numbered 11, after V lost 2 bases and J lost 4 bases.

The CDR3 DNA reads TGTGCCAGCAGCCCCGGGGTAGCCAGGGAGACCCAGTACTTC. Protein product: CASSPGVARETQYF. V gene TRBV9 combines with J gene TRBJ2-5, with a tentative D call TRBD2 (5 bases). The CDR3 consists of 14 residues. Germline V gives CDR1 SGDLS, CDR2 YYNGEE. V was clipped by 4 bases and J by 5 bases, with 15 bases between them.

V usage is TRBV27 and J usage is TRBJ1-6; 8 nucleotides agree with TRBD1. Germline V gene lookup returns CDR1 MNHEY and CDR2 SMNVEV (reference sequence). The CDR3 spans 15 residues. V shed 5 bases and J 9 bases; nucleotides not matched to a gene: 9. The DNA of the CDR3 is TGTGCCAGCAGTCCCGGACAGGGCGTTAGTTCACCCCTCCACTTT. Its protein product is CASSPGQGVSSPLHF.

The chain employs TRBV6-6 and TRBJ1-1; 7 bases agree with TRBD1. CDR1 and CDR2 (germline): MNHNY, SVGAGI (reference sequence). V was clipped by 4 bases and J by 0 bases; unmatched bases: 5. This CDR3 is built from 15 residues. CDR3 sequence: CASSLLGQLNTEAFF. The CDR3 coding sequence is TGTGCCAGCAGTTTATTGGGACAGTTGAACACTGAAGCTTTCTTT.

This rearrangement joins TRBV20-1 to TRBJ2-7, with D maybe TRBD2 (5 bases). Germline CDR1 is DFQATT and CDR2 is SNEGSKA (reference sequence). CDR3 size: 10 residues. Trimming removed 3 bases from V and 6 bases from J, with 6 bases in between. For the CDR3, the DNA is TGCAGTGCTAGCGGGGTCGAGCAGTACTTC. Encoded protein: CSASGVEQYF.

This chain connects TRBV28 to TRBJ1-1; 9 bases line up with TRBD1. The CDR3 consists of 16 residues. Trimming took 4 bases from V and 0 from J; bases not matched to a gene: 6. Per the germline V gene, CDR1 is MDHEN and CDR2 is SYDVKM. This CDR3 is CASSSPGQGLNTEAFF. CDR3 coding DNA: TGTGCCAGCAGTTCCCCGGGACAGGGATTGAACACTGAAGCTTTCTTT.

CDR3 coding DNA: TGCGCCAGCAGCCCGGACGGGAGCTCCTACAATGAGCAGTTCTTC. Encoded protein: CASSPDGSSYNEQFF. The chain recombines TRBV5-1 with TRBJ2-1; perhaps TRBD2 as D (6 bases). CDR3 length: 15 amino acids. Germline V lookup: CDR1 SGHRS, CDR2 YFSETQ. V lost 4 bases and J 0 bases, leaving 11 bases between the germline ends. Filled out from reference TRBV5-1 and TRBJ2-1, the complete variable domain reads KAGVTQTPRYLIKTRGQQVTLSCSPISGHRSVSWYQQTPGQGLQFLFEYFSETQRNKGNFPGRFSGRQFSNSRSEMNVSTLELGDSALYLCASSPDGSSYNEQFFGPGTRLTVL.

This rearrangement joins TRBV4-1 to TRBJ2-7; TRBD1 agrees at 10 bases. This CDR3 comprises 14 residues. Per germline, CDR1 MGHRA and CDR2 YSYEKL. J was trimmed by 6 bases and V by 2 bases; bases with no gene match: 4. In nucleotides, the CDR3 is TGCGCCAGCAGCCAATGGGACAGGGGAACCGAGCAGTACTTC. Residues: CASSQWDRGTEQYF.

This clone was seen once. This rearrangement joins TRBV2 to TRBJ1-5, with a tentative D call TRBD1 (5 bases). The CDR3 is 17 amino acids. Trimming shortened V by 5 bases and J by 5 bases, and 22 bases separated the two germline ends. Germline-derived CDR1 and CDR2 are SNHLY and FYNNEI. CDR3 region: CASSRQTRTTGDQPQHF. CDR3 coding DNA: TGTGCCAGCAGTCGACAGACCCGGACGACGGGGGATCAGCCCCAGCATTTT. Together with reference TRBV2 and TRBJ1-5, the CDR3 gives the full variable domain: EPEVTQTPSHQVTQMGQEVILRCVPISNHLYFYWYRQILGQKVEFLVSFYNNEISEKSEIFDDQFSVERPDGSNFTLKIRSTKLEDSAMYFCASSRQTRTTGDQPQHFGDGTRLSIL.

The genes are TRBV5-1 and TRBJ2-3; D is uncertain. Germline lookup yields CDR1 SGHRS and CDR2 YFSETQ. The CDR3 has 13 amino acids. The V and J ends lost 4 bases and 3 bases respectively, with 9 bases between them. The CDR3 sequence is CASSSVGTDTQYF. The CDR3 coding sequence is TGCGCCAGCAGCAGCGTCGGGACAGATACGCAGTATTTT.

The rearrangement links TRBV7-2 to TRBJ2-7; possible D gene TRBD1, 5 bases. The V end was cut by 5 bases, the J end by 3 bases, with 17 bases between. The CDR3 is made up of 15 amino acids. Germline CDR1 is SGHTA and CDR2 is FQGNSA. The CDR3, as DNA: TGTGCCAGCAGCCCAAGTGGTAGGGGTGACTACGAGCAGTACTTC. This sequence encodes CASSPSGRGDYEQYF.

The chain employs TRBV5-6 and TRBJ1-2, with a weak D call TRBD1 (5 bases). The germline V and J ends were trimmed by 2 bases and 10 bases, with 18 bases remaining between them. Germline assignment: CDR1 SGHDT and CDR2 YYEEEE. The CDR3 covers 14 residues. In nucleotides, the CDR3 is TGTGCCAGCAGCTTTGTACAGGCCGGTGAACCCTACACCTTC. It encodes CASSFVQAGEPYTF.

CDR3 in amino acids: CASSTGTGGAYEQYF. CDR3 in DNA: TGTGCCAGCAGCACCGGGACAGGGGGTGCCTACGAGCAGTACTTC. This sequence joins TRBV27 and TRBJ2-7; TRBD1 aligns across 11 bases. Trimming took 6 bases from V and 2 from J; bases not matched to a gene: 6. The length of the CDR3 is 15 residues. From germline, CDR1 is MNHEY and CDR2 SMNVEV (reference sequence).

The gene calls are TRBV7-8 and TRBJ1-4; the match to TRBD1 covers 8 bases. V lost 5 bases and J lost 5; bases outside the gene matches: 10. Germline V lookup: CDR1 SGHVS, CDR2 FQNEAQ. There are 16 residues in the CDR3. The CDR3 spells CASSLAAGTGNEKLFF. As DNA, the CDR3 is TGTGCCAGCAGCCTGGCGGCCGGGACAGGAAATGAAAAACTGTTTTTT. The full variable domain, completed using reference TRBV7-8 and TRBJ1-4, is GAGVSQSPRYKVAKRGQDVALRCDPISGHVSLFWYQQALGQGPEFLTYFQNEAQLDKSGLPSDRFFAERPEGSVSTLKIQRTQQEDSAVYLCASSLAAGTGNEKLFFGSGTQLSVL.